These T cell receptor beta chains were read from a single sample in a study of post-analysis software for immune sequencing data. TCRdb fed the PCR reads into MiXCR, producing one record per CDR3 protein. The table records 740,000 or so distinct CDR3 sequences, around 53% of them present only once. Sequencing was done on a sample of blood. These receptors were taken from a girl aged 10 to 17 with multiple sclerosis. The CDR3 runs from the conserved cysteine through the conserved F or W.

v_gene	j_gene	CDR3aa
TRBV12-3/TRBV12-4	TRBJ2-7	CASSLPQGFAYEQYF
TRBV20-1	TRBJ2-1	CSAQRGEGGNEQFF
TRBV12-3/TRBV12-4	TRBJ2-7	CASSFLADNEQYF
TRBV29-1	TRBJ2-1	CSLSAGVAYNEQFF
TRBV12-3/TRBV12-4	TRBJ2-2	CASRFEGTGELFF
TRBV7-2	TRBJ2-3	CASSLIWEGPDTQYF
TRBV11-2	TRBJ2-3	CASSSLALLGTQYF
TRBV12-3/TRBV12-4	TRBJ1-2	CASSTRSRYGYTF
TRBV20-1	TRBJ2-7	CSAPPLAGEYEQYF
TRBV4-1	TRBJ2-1	CASSLLLAGTDYNEQFF
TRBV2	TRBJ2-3	CASRDGASYPSTDTQYF
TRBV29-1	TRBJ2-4	CSVDGGRANIQYF
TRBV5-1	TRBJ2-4	CASSLGGPNILAKNIQYF
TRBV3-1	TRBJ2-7	CASSRPAAEQYF
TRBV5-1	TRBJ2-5	CASSTGQGDQETQYF
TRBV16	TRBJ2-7	CASSPWGSSYEQYF
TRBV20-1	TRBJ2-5	CSAEGGETQYF
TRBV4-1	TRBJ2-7	CARNGTFSGGTGSYEQYF
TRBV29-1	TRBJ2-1	CSVDVAGINNEQFF
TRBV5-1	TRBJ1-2	CASRPGQSNGYTF
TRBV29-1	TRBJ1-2	CIITGGSDGYTF
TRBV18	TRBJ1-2	CASSPYREKDGYTF
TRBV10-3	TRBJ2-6	CAISVLRSAGANVLTF
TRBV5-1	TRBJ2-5	CASSLGLAGGPIETQYF
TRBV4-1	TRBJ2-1	CASSQETGPLYEQFF
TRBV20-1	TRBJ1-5	CSARGEELRGGSQPQHF
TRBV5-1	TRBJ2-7	CASSLGMDRGFYEQYF
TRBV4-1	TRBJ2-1	CASSQRGTLFNEQFF
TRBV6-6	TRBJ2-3	CASSPLAEGTDTQYF
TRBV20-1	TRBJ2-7	CSASTSGISSYEQYF
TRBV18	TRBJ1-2	CASSVGRNYGYTF
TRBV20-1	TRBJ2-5	CSAIRVETQYF
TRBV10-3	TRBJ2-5	CAISDGSPWQETQYF
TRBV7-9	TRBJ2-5	CASSAQEYQETQYF
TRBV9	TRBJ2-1	CASSALAGIYNEQFF
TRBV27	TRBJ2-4	CTSSLLTGSAIQYF
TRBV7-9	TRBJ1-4	CASSPGTGPNEKLFF
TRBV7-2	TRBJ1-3	CASSPRFGNTIYF
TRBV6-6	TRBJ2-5	CASSYSGQQETQYF
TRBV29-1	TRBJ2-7	CSAAIPRDRVTYEQYF
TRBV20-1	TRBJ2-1	CSARAPQAGVNNEQFF
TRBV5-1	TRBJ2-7	CASSLGPGQGAYEQYF
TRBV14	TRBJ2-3	CASSQPGQGALNTQYF
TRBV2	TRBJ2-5	CASSLNRGRLTQYF
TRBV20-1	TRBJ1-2	CSASGDFLTGYGYTF
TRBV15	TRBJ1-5	CATSLFGGDQPQHF
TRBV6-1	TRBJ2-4	CASTEDSNIQYF
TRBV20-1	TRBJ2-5	CSARDWQGQETQYF
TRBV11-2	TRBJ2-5	CASSRTNLETQYF
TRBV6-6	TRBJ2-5	CATRGGRTQYF
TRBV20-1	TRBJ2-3	CSSGGGPDTQYF